What follows are 19 T cell receptor beta chains derived from one specimen sequenced in a study of blood T cell repertoires in COVID-19. Assay used: immunoSEQ multiplex PCR; TCRdb lists only in-frame clones, some missing. The sample holds 150,000 or so clones, roughly 84% seen once. Input material: peripheral blood. The receptors stem from a man in his fifties or sixties with COVID-19, enrolled during active disease.

The chain's CDR3 is CASSLKTGVWQGLETQYF. CDR3 nucleotide sequence: TGTGCCAGCAGCCTTAAGACAGGGGTTTGGCAGGGTTTGGAGACCCAGTACTTC. The chain joins TRBV7-9 to TRBJ2-5; 8 bases agree with TRBD1. V was clipped by 5 bases and J by 5 bases; unmatched bases: 19. The CDR3 is made up of 18 amino acids. The V gene's germline CDR1 is SEHNR and CDR2 FQNEAQ (reference sequence).

This clone has just a few counts. The chain joins TRBV6-5 to TRBJ1-5; 8 bases fit TRBD1. The CDR3 has 15 amino acids. The J segment lost 2 bases and the V segment lost 3 bases, leaving 3 bases of the junction unmatched. Per germline, CDR1 MNHEY and CDR2 SVGAGI. CDR3 sequence (DNA): TGTGCCAGCAGTTATGGGACAGGCCGCAATCAGCCCCAGCATTTT. As protein: CASSYGTGRNQPQHF.

The V and J genes are TRBV7-2 and TRBJ2-5; 9 bases match TRBD2. The CDR3 is 16 amino acids. Germline assignment: CDR1 SGHTA and CDR2 FQGNSA. Losses at the gene ends were 2 bases for V and 3 bases for J; bases not matched to a gene: 7. DNA for the CDR3: TGTGCCAGCAGCTTATCGGCGGGAGGGAGTGAAGAGACCCAGTACTTC. Amino acid sequence: CASSLSAGGSEETQYF.

J is TRBJ1-3 and V is TRBV29-1; perhaps TRBD1 as D (6 bases). This CDR3 is built from 14 residues. The germline V and J ends were trimmed by 7 bases and 0 bases, with 13 bases remaining between them. From germline, CDR1 is SQVTM and CDR2 ANQGSEA. The CDR3 region has the DNA TGCAGCGCCTACCTACAGGGCTCTGGAAACACCATATATTTT. Its protein is CSAYLQGSGNTIYF.

The V and J genes are TRBV6-6 and TRBJ1-6; 8 nucleotides line up with TRBD1. Per the germline V gene, CDR1 is MNHNY and CDR2 is SVGAGI (reference sequence). After removal of 10 bases from V and 8 bases from J, the junction contained 16 bases not matched to a gene. This CDR3 is built from 16 residues. CDR3: CAISRKGGTGDSPLHF. In DNA, the CDR3 is TGTGCCATTTCGAGAAAAGGCGGGACAGGTGATTCACCCCTCCACTTT.

This clone turned up a few times. The V call is TRBV28, the J call TRBJ2-7; TRBD2 matches 12 bases. This CDR3 is built from 17 residues. The V segment lost 3 bases and the J segment 3 bases; nucleotides outside the gene matches: 9. CDR1 and CDR2 from the germline V gene are MDHEN and SYDVKM. The CDR3 coding sequence is TGTGCCAGCAGTTTGGCGGCTAGCGGGGGGGTTTTCTACGAGCAGTACTTC. This sequence encodes CASSLAASGGVFYEQYF.

V gene TRBV28 combines with J gene TRBJ2-5, with TRBD1 matching 7 bases. The CDR3 runs 14 residues. V dropped 4 bases and J dropped 6; count of bases not matched to a gene: 8. Germline V gene data show CDR1 as MDHEN and CDR2 as SYDVKM. CDR3 loop: CASSSPRQGQTQYF. In nucleotides, the CDR3 is TGTGCCAGCAGTTCCCCTCGACAGGGACAGACCCAGTACTTC. Full variable domain (remainder filled in from reference TRBV28 and TRBJ2-5): DVKVTQSSRYLVKRTGEKVFLECVQDMDHENMFWYRQDPGLGLRLIYFSYDVKMKEKGDIPEGYSVSREKKERFSLILESASTNQTSMYLCASSSPRQGQTQYFGPGTRLLVL.

The V call is TRBV3-1 (or the pseudogene TRBV3-2), the J call TRBJ2-3; D may be TRBD2 (6 bases). Germline V CDR1 and CDR2: LGHDT, YNNKEL (reference sequence). Trimming stripped 0 bases from V and 2 bases from J, with 15 bases between. There are 17 residues in the CDR3. Here the CDR3 DNA reads TGTGCCAGCAGCCAAGATCTTGCTAGCGCCCTCACAGATACGCAGTATTTT. Translation gives CASSQDLASALTDTQYF.

This rearrangement joins TRBV19 to TRBJ2-3, with 7 bases matching TRBD2. J gave up 1 base and V 4 bases, and 5 bases lay outside the gene matches. Germline values: CDR1 LNHDA, CDR2 SQIVND (reference sequence). CDR3 size: 15 residues. The CDR3 sequence is CASSSSGWGTDTQYF. CDR3 nucleotides: TGTGCCAGTAGTAGTAGCGGGTGGGGCACAGATACGCAGTATTTT.

The chain combines TRBV30 with TRBJ1-1; 8 nucleotides agree with TRBD1. The CDR3 is 15 residues long. V gave up 5 bases and J gave up 0 bases; unmatched junction bases: 8. The germline V gene has CDR1 GTSNPN and CDR2 SVGIG (reference sequence). Here the CDR3 reads CAWGDRSNMNTEAFF. The CDR3 DNA reads TGTGCCTGGGGGGACAGGTCGAACATGAACACTGAAGCTTTCTTT.

The CDR3 here is CASSSLRTGEGYTF. CDR3 DNA sequence: TGTGCCAGCAGTTCTCTCCGGACAGGTGAAGGCTACACCTTC. The chain links TRBV6-6 to TRBJ1-2; 7 bases line up with TRBD1. The CDR3 is made up of 14 amino acids. V shed 4 bases and J 8 bases; nucleotides not matched to a gene: 10. Germline CDR1 and CDR2: MNHNY and SVGAGI (reference sequence).

The rearrangement links TRBV28 to TRBJ1-2; possibly TRBD1 for D (5 bases). Germline CDR1 is MDHEN and CDR2 is SYDVKM. V was shortened by 6 bases and J by 4 bases, with 24 bases between the two germline ends. The CDR3 extends over 17 amino acids. The CDR3: CASSPRRGRPPTYGYTF. In DNA, the CDR3 is TGTGCCAGCAGCCCCAGGCGGGGGAGGCCCCCTACCTATGGCTACACCTTC.

The chain links TRBV5-1 to TRBJ1-1, with D tentatively TRBD1 (6 bases). Germline CDR1 and CDR2: SGHRS and YFSETQ. The V gene lost 4 bases and the J gene lost 1 base, with 14 bases spanning the gap. There are 15 residues in the CDR3. CDR3 bases: TGCGCCAGCAGCCCGAGGACAGCCAAGAACACTGAAGCTTTCTTT. Protein sequence: CASSPRTAKNTEAFF. Based on the CDR3 plus reference TRBV5-1 and TRBJ1-1, the full variable domain is KAGVTQTPRYLIKTRGQQVTLSCSPISGHRSVSWYQQTPGQGLQFLFEYFSETQRNKGNFPGRFSGRQFSNSRSEMNVSTLELGDSALYLCASSPRTAKNTEAFFGQGTRLTVV.

This clone was observed a handful of times. V gene TRBV9 combines with J gene TRBJ2-3; TRBD1 agrees at 7 bases. The germline V gene encodes CDR1 SGDLS and CDR2 YYNGEE. The CDR3 has 14 amino acids. V gave up 4 bases and J gave up 9 bases; unmatched junction bases: 11. In DNA, the CDR3 is TGTGCCAGCAGCCCCCGGACAGGACGACGGACGCAGTATTTT. It specifies CASSPRTGRRTQYF.

Regarding this clone: Other DNA sequences within the sample encode an identical CDR3. The V and J genes are TRBV19 and TRBJ1-1, with D possibly being TRBD1 (6 bases). V was clipped by 9 bases and J by 0 bases, with 11 bases between them. The CDR3 has 13 residues. Germline V gives CDR1 LNHDA, CDR2 SQIVND (reference sequence). The CDR3 DNA follows: TGTGCCAGCCGGGACACTTTGAACACTGAAGCTTTCTTT. Encoded protein: CASRDTLNTEAFF.

This chain links TRBV12-5 with TRBJ1-1; D is unclear. Trimming pared 8 bases from V and 1 base from J, leaving 5 bases between. CDR3 length: 11 residues. Germline V lookup: CDR1 LGHNT, CDR2 FRNRAP. CDR3: CASRGNTEAFF. CDR3 nucleotides: TGTGCTAGTCGGGGGAACACTGAAGCTTTCTTT.

The V and J genes are TRBV5-6 and TRBJ1-6; D gene uncertain. CDR1 and CDR2 (germline): SGHDT, YYEEEE. Trimming took 4 bases from V and 7 from J, leaving 9 bases between them. This CDR3 is built from 13 residues. Written as DNA, the CDR3 is TGTGCCAGCAGCCCCACCCTAAATTCACCCCTCCACTTT. Its translation: CASSPTLNSPLHF.

This rearrangement joins TRBV6-6 to TRBJ1-2; D not resolved. The germline V gene has CDR1 MNHNY and CDR2 SVGAGI (reference sequence). CDR3 length equals 15 residues. The V gene lost 7 bases and the J gene lost 8 bases, with 23 bases spanning the gap. CDR3 bases: TGTGCCAGCACCGAAAGTCCCATGCGATATTCCGGCTACACCTTC. This translates into CASTESPMRYSGYTF.

This clone was seen more than once but under ten times. The chain carries TRBV4-1 and TRBJ1-1, with TRBD1 matching 7 bases. The CDR3 sequence is 13 residues long. The junction had 8 bases not matched to a gene; V was cut back by 4 bases and J by 9 bases. CDR1 MGHRA and CDR2 YSYEKL come from the germline V gene. The CDR3 region is CASSLGTAQKAFF. The CDR3 nucleotides read TGCGCCAGCAGCCTCGGGACAGCACAGAAAGCTTTCTTT.